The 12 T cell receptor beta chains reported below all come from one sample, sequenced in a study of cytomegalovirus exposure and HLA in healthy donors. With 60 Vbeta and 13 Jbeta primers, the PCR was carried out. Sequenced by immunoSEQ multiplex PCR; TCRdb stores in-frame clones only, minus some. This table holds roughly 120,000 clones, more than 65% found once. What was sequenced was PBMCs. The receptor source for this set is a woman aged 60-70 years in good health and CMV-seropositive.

Here the CDR3 reads CASSVATETSAYQETQYF. For the CDR3, the DNA is TGTGCCAGCAGCGTAGCTACGGAGACTAGCGCGTACCAAGAGACCCAGTACTTC. This rearrangement joins TRBV9 to TRBJ2-5; 8 positions agree with TRBD2. The CDR3 is 18 residues long. Germline CDR1 and CDR2: SGDLS and YYNGEE. V was pared by 0 bases and J by 0 bases, with 10 bases of the junction left unmatched. The full variable domain, in which reference TRBV9 and TRBJ2-5 provide the parts outside the CDR3, is DSGVTQTPKHLITATGQRVTLRCSPRSGDLSVYWYQQSLDQGLQFLIQYYNGEERAKGNILERFSAQQFPDLHSELNLSSLELGDSALYFCASSVATETSAYQETQYFGPGTRLLVL.

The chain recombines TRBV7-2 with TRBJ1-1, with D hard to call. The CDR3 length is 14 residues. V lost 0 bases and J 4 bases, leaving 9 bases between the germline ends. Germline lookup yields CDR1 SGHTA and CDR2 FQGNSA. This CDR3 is CASSLAGRSTEAFF. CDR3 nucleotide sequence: TGTGCCAGCAGCTTAGCCGGAAGGAGCACTGAAGCTTTCTTT.

CDR3 nucleotide sequence: TGTGCCAGCAGTGAAGAGAGGTTCGGCTCTGGAAACACCATATATTTT. This gives the protein CASSEERFGSGNTIYF. V gene TRBV2 combines with J gene TRBJ1-3; D call uncertain. Between the trimmed V and J ends, which lost 1 base and 0 bases, there was a span of 10 bases. Germline CDR1 and CDR2: SNHLY and FYNNEI. The CDR3 length is 16 residues.

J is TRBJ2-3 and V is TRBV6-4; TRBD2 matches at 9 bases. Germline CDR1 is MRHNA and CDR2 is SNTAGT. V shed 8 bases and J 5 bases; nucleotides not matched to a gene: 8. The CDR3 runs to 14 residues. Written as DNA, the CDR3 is TGTGCCAGCGCATTAGCGGGAGAGGGAGATACGCAGTATTTT. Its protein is CASALAGEGDTQYF.

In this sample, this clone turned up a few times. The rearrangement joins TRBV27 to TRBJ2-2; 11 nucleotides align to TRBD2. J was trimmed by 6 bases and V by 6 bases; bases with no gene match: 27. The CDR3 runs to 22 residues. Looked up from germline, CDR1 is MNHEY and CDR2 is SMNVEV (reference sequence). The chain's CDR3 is CASSLEGVLAGVWGVVPGELFF. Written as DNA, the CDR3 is TGTGCCAGCAGCCTTGAGGGGGTACTAGCGGGAGTCTGGGGCGTTGTACCCGGGGAGCTGTTTTTT.

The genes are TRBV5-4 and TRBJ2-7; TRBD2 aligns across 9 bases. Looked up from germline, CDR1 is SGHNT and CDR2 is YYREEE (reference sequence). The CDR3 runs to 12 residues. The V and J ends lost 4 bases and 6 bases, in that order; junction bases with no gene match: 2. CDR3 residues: CASSPTSGEQYF. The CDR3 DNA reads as TGTGCCAGCAGCCCGACTAGCGGCGAGCAGTACTTC.

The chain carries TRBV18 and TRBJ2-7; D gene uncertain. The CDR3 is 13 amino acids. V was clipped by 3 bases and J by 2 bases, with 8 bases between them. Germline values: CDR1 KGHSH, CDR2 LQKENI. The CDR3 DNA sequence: TGTGCCAGCTCACCGGCGACAACCTACGAGCAGTACTTC. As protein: CASSPATTYEQYF.

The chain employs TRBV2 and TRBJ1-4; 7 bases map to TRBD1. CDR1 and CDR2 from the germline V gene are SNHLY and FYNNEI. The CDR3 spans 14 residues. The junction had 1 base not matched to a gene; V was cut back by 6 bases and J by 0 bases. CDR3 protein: CASRQGATNEKLFF. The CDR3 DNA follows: TGTGCCAGCAGGCAGGGGGCAACTAATGAAAAACTGTTTTTT.

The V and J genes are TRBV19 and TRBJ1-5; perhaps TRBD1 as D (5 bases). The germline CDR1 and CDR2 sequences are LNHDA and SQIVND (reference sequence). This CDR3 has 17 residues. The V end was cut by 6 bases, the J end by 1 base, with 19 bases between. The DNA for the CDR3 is TGTGCCAGTAGCAGGTATCCCCGAGACAGAAGCAATCAGCCCCAGCATTTT. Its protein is CASSRYPRDRSNQPQHF. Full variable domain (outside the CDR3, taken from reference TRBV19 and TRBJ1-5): DGGITQSPKYLFRKEGQNVTLSCEQNLNHDAMYWYRQDPGQGLRLIYYSQIVNDFQKGDIAEGYSVSREKKESFPLTVTSAQKNPTAFYLCASSRYPRDRSNQPQHFGDGTRLSIL.

The DNA for the CDR3 is TGTGCCACCAGCAGATCACAGGGGGTCTCTGGAAACACCATATATTTT. Encoded protein: CATSRSQGVSGNTIYF. The chain employs TRBV15 and TRBJ1-3, with 8 bases matching TRBD1. CDR3 length: 16 residues. Germline CDR1 LNHNV, CDR2 YYDKDF (reference sequence). V shed 2 bases, J shed 0 bases, and the junction held 3 bases outside the gene matches.

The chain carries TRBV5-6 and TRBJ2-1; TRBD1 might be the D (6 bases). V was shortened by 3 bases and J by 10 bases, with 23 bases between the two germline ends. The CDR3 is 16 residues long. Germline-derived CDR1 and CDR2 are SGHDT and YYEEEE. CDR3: CASSSPRRGLNTEQFF. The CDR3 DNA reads TGTGCCAGCAGCTCCCCGCGCAGGGGCCTCAACACAGAGCAGTTCTTC.

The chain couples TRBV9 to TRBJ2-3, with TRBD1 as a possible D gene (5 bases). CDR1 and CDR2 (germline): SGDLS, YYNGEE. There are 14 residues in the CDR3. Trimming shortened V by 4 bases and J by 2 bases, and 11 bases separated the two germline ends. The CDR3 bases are TGTGCCAGCAGCCCGCAGACAGCCACAGATACGCAGTATTTT. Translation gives CASSPQTATDTQYF.